One sample yielded the 8 T cell receptor beta chains listed below, sequenced in a study of sequential checkpoint blockade in melanoma. The treatment was: randomized to nivolumab then ipilimumab (arm A) or the reverse (arm B). This table comes from immunoSEQ multiplex PCR, and its TCRdb copy is limited to in-frame clones, with some not included. The data contain 13,000 or so clones, 70% to 85% of them singletons. This material consisted of CD8+ T cells sorted from blood (inferred from file names), taken from a patient given nivolumab and ipilimumab in sequence. The source of these receptors is a human donor with melanoma.

The CDR3 loop is CASSSGMAETQYF. Here the CDR3 DNA reads TGTGCCAGCAGCTCAGGAATGGCGGAGACCCAGTACTTC. The J gene is TRBJ2-5, the V gene TRBV7-9; no definite D call. Germline lookup yields CDR1 SEHNR and CDR2 FQNEAQ (reference sequence). V dropped 4 bases and J dropped 5 bases, with 11 bases sitting between them. The CDR3 length is 13 residues.

V is TRBV27 and J is TRBJ2-7; 13 bases map to TRBD2. There are 15 residues in the CDR3. V trimming: 6 bases; J trimming: 7 bases; junction bases outside the gene matches: 9. From germline, CDR1 is MNHEY and CDR2 SMNVEV (reference sequence). CDR3 sequence: CASRAGLAGDYEQYF. The CDR3, as DNA: TGTGCCAGCAGGGCCGGACTAGCGGGAGACTATGAGCAGTACTTC.

The sample holds one count of this clone. The genes are TRBV10-1 and TRBJ2-3; D ambiguous. The V gene's germline CDR1 is WNHNN and CDR2 SYGVQD (reference sequence). The CDR3 has 16 residues. V dropped 0 bases and J dropped 0 bases, with 10 bases sitting between them. CDR3 DNA sequence: TGCGCCAGCAGTGAGTCGATTTACTCTAGCACAGATACGCAGTATTTT. This sequence encodes CASSESIYSSTDTQYF.

The chain's CDR3 is CASSLEDSFYEQYF. CDR3 sequence (DNA): TGTGCCAGCAGCTTAGAAGACTCTTTCTACGAGCAGTACTTC. The rearrangement uses TRBV7-9 and TRBJ2-7; D not resolved. CDR3 length: 14 amino acids. V lost 1 base to trimming and J lost 3 bases, with 10 bases between them. The V gene's germline CDR1 is SEHNR and CDR2 FQNEAQ (reference sequence). Supplemented by reference TRBV7-9 and TRBJ2-7, the full variable domain reads DTGVSQNPRHKITKRGQNVTFRCDPISEHNRLYWYRQTLGQGPEFLTYFQNEAQLEKSRLLSDRFSAERPKGSFSTLEIQRTEQGDSAMYLCASSLEDSFYEQYFGPGTRLTVT.

The chain is built from TRBV2 and TRBJ2-5; TRBD2 matches at 7 bases. V was pared by 6 bases and J by 2 bases, with 0 bases of the junction left unmatched. The CDR3 spans 12 residues. In germline, CDR1 is SNHLY, CDR2 FYNNEI. CDR3 sequence (DNA): TGTGCCAGCAGGCGGGAGCAAGAGACCCAGTACTTC. Translated: CASRREQETQYF. Filled out from reference TRBV2 and TRBJ2-5, the complete variable domain reads EPEVTQTPSHQVTQMGQEVILRCVPISNHLYFYWYRQILGQKVEFLVSFYNNEISEKSEIFDDQFSVERPDGSNFTLKIRSTKLEDSAMYFCASRREQETQYFGPGTRLLVL.

The rearrangement joins TRBV10-2 to TRBJ2-1; 9 bases align to TRBD2. CDR3 length: 15 amino acids. CDR1 and CDR2 from the germline V gene are WSHSY and SAAADI. V lost 1 base and J lost 9; bases outside the gene matches: 7. The CDR3 region has the DNA TGCGCCAGCAGTGAGTACGGCCTAGCGGGGTTTGAGCAGTTCTTC. Translated: CASSEYGLAGFEQFF.

This clone has just a few counts. The chain employs TRBV5-1 and TRBJ2-5; D is unclear. The CDR3 consists of 13 residues. Per germline, CDR1 SGHRS and CDR2 YFSETQ. V lost 4 bases and J lost 0, with 7 bases in between. The CDR3 DNA reads as TGCGCCAGCAGCGCAGACTACCAAGAGACCCAGTACTTC. The encoded protein is CASSADYQETQYF.

The chain employs TRBV6-6 and TRBJ2-5; possibly TRBD2 for D (7 bases). V lost 0 bases to trimming and J lost 0 bases, with 11 bases between them. Germline V gene lookup returns CDR1 MNHNY and CDR2 SVGAGI (reference sequence). The CDR3 contains 16 residues. The CDR3 loop reads CASSYSGGGYQETQYF. In DNA, the CDR3 is TGTGCCAGCAGTTACTCGGGGGGGGGCTACCAAGAGACCCAGTACTTC.